Below, one TCR beta chain is given with its context. The antigen is undetermined. These data originate in a study of cytomegalovirus exposure and HLA in healthy donors. Trimming left V 3 bases short and J 1 base short, with 9 bases between. This CDR3 contains 14 residues. Looked up from germline, CDR1 is SGHTA and CDR2 is FQGNSA. Overall study results and limits: In a later analysis, at a false discovery rate of 0.05, roughly 18,000 TCR beta sequences were associated with HLA alleles. A later analysis by the authors found several of the most significant clusters apparently linked to common viral pathogens. Accurate predictions that matched the HLA-A and HLA-B alleles of most subjects were reportedly made from TCR beta sequences.

Both 60 Vbeta primers and 13 Jbeta primers went into the PCR. Assay: immunoSEQ multiplex PCR; the TCRdb copy retains only in-frame clones and omits some. The sample holds 65,000 to 85,000 clones. The clonotype comes from a female donor in good health and CMV-seropositive. Material for sequencing was PBMCs. The chain links TRBV7-2 to TRBJ1-1, with D unresolved. The CDR3 region is CASSFITSNTEAFF. For the CDR3, the DNA is TGTGCCAGCAGCTTTATTACTTCGAACACTGAAGCTTTCTTT.